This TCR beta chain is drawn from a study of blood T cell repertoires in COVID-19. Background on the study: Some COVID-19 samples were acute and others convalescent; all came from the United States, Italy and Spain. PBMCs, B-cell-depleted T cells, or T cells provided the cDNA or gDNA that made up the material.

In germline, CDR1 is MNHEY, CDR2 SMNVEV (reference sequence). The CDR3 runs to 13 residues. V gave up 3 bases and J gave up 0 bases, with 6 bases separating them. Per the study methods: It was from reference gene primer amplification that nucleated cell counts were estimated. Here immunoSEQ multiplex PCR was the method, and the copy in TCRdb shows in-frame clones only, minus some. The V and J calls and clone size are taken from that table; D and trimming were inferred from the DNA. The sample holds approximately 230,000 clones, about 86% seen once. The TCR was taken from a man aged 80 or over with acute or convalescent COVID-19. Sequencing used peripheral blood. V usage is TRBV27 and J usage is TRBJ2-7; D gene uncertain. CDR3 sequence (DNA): TGTGCCAGCAGTTTGCAGGTCTCCTACGAGCAGTACTTC. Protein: CASSLQVSYEQYF.